Shown below are 20 T cell receptor beta chains from a single sample sequenced in a study of beta chain features in type 1 diabetes. Every isolated RNA sample was fully reverse transcribed, so sequencing captured expressed TCRB transcripts. Sequencing used immunoSEQ multiplex PCR; TCRdb keeps in-frame clones, though not all of them. The repertoire has 360,000 or so clones, roughly a fifth of them found once; the top ten carry around 0.044%. Material for sequencing was naive CD4+ T cells from blood. These TCRs come from a woman aged 18 to 35 in good health.

This clone was detected a few times. This chain uses TRBV9 with TRBJ2-7; D may be TRBD2 (6 bases). In germline, CDR1 is SGDLS, CDR2 YYNGEE. This CDR3 is built from 13 residues. V gave up 2 bases and J gave up 6 bases, with 12 bases separating them. As DNA, the CDR3 is TGTGCCAGCAGCGTTACGGGGGTGGGCGAGCAGTACTTC. Its protein is CASSVTGVGEQYF.

To note about this clone: Other DNA sequences of this sample code for an identical CDR3. J is TRBJ2-7 and V is TRBV5-1, with D possibly being TRBD2 (5 bases). Germline-derived CDR1 and CDR2 are SGHRS and YFSETQ. Between the trimmed V and J ends, which lost 4 bases and 3 bases, there was a span of 8 bases. The CDR3 has 12 amino acids. This CDR3 is CASSGSGYEQYF. The CDR3 region has the DNA TGCGCCAGCAGCGGGAGCGGCTACGAGCAGTACTTC.

In its sample, this clone was seen a few times. This rearrangement joins TRBV23-1 to TRBJ1-1, with D perhaps TRBD1 (5 bases). TRBV23-1 is marked as an open reading frame, function uncertain. CDR3 length equals 13 residues. The ends were cut back, 9 bases at V and 5 bases at J, with 16 bases in the middle. The CDR3 DNA is TGCGCCAGGGGGCCGGGGGACGGGACTGAAGCTTTCTTT. Protein: CARGPGDGTEAFF.

The chain couples TRBV9 to TRBJ1-1; perhaps TRBD1 as D (5 bases). The CDR3 length is 14 residues. Trimming pared 6 bases from V and 4 bases from J, leaving 16 bases between. From germline, CDR1 is SGDLS and CDR2 YYNGEE. The CDR3 DNA reads TGTGCCAGCATCGGGGGAGAGGGGAGCACTGAAGCTTTCTTT. Translating gives CASIGGEGSTEAFF.

This sequence joins TRBV18 and TRBJ2-5; D not certain. This CDR3 region has 14 residues. V was shortened by 3 bases and J by 5 bases, with 13 bases between the two germline ends. From germline, CDR1 is KGHSH and CDR2 LQKENI. DNA for the CDR3: TGTGCCAGCTCACCCCTCCGGGTCGTCGAGACCCAGTACTTC. Encoded protein: CASSPLRVVETQYF.

This clone was picked up a small number of times. The chain uses TRBV29-1 and TRBJ2-1; 13 bases are shared with TRBD2. The CDR3 covers 17 residues. With V trimmed by 6 bases and J by 0 bases, 8 bases remained unmatched. From germline, CDR1 is SQVTM and CDR2 ANQGSEA. The chain's CDR3 is CSVRRGLAGSSYNEQFF. The CDR3, as DNA: TGCAGCGTCCGGAGGGGACTAGCGGGGAGCTCCTACAATGAGCAGTTCTTC.

This chain uses TRBV7-2 with TRBJ2-1, with 9 bases aligning to TRBD2. V lost 1 base and J lost 0; bases outside the gene matches: 7. The CDR3 contains 18 residues. Germline V CDR1 and CDR2: SGHTA, FQGNSA. The DNA for the CDR3 is TGTGCCAGCAGCTTAGTTTGGGCTAGCGGGACCTCCTACAATGAGCAGTTCTTC. This sequence encodes CASSLVWASGTSYNEQFF.

The chain couples TRBV2 to TRBJ2-1; 9 bases map to TRBD2. V shed 7 bases, J shed 9 bases, and the junction held 7 bases outside the gene matches. Germline V lookup: CDR1 SNHLY, CDR2 FYNNEI. The CDR3 loop spans 13 amino acids. The CDR3 here is CASKGSGGFEQFF. For the CDR3, the DNA is TGTGCCAGCAAAGGTAGCGGGGGTTTTGAGCAGTTCTTC.

This clone was seen only a few times. The V gene is TRBV9, the J gene TRBJ1-2, with a weak D call TRBD1 (5 bases). Germline V gene sequence: CDR1 SGDLS, CDR2 YYNGEE. The CDR3 totals 17 residues. V was trimmed by 3 bases and J by 5 bases, leaving 23 bases between them. CDR3 sequence (DNA): TGTGCCAGCAGCGGAACCCACCTATCAGGGAAGAAATATGGCTACACCTTC. Translation: CASSGTHLSGKKYGYTF.

The chain employs TRBV10-3 and TRBJ2-5, with D unclear. Germline CDR1 ENHRY, CDR2 SYGVKD. The CDR3 totals 16 residues. Trimming pared 0 bases from V and 1 base from J, leaving 12 bases between. CDR3 coding DNA: TGTGCCATCAGTGAGTCGACTCTAGTACTCCAAGAGACCCAGTACTTC. Translation: CAISESTLVLQETQYF.

This clone was counted a few times. The sample carries other DNA sequences with the same CDR3. Written as DNA, the CDR3 is TGCGCCAGCAGCTTGCCGGGACAGGGATACAATGAGCAGTTCTTC. This codes for CASSLPGQGYNEQFF. This sequence joins TRBV5-1 and TRBJ2-1, with 9 bases fitting TRBD1. The CDR3 length is 15 residues. V was clipped by 1 base and J by 4 bases; unmatched bases: 3. The germline V gene has CDR1 SGHRS and CDR2 YFSETQ.

This clone has only a few counts. The chain carries TRBV30 and TRBJ1-5; weak D call: TRBD1 (6 bases). This CDR3 is built from 14 residues. Per germline, CDR1 GTSNPN and CDR2 SVGIG (reference sequence). Deletions cut 2 bases from V and 2 bases from J, with 10 bases between. CDR3 bases: TGTGCCTGGAGTTCGAACAGGGGCAATCAGCCCCAGCATTTT. Translation: CAWSSNRGNQPQHF.

This clone has only a few counts. The chain has TRBV5-4 and TRBJ2-1; 9 bases map to TRBD2. Per germline, CDR1 SGHNT and CDR2 YYREEE (reference sequence). CDR3 length: 15 residues. Trimming cost V 0 bases and J 7 bases; bases outside gene matches: 5. The DNA of the CDR3 is TGTGCCAGCAGCTTGGATAGCGGGAGATGGAATGAGCAGTTCTTC. It specifies CASSLDSGRWNEQFF.

This chain joins TRBV2 and TRBJ1-1; D is uncertain. From germline, CDR1 is SNHLY and CDR2 FYNNEI. V dropped 6 bases and J dropped 10 bases, with 12 bases sitting between them. CDR3 length: 11 amino acids. Here the CDR3 reads CASSPPPGAFF. The CDR3 DNA reads TGTGCCAGCAGCCCCCCCCCGGGAGCTTTCTTT.

The gene calls are TRBV5-1 and TRBJ2-5, with 7 bases matching TRBD1. Trimming cost V 8 bases and J 5 bases; bases outside gene matches: 15. The CDR3 spans 15 residues. CDR1 and CDR2 from the germline V gene are SGHRS and YFSETQ. CDR3 coding DNA: TGCGCCAGTGGACCCGGACAGGCAAATTCGGAGACCCAGTACTTC. It translates to CASGPGQANSETQYF.

In this sample, this clone turned up a few times. The chain recombines TRBV25-1 with TRBJ1-5, with TRBD1 matching over 7 bases. Germline V CDR1 and CDR2: MGHDK, SYGVNS. J lost 7 bases, V lost 0 bases, and 9 bases had no gene match. The CDR3 loop spans 16 amino acids. Here the CDR3 DNA reads TGTGCCAGCAGTGAATACCGGACAGGTGGGAAGCAGCCCCAGCATTTT. Encoded protein: CASSEYRTGGKQPQHF.

The gene calls are TRBV5-1 and TRBJ2-7; 8 nucleotides line up with TRBD2. The length of the CDR3 is 13 residues. Losses at the gene ends were 4 bases for V and 3 bases for J; bases not matched to a gene: 3. Germline CDR1 is SGHRS and CDR2 is YFSETQ. This CDR3 is CASSQRGNYEQYF. The CDR3 region has the DNA TGCGCCAGCAGCCAGCGGGGGAACTACGAGCAGTACTTC.

This clone has just a few counts. The chain's CDR3 is CASSQETGRETQYF. CDR3 nucleotides: TGCGCCAGCAGCCAAGAGACAGGGAGAGAGACCCAGTACTTC. J is TRBJ2-5 and V is TRBV4-1; TRBD1 agrees at 7 bases. The CDR3 is 14 residues long. The germline V gene has CDR1 MGHRA and CDR2 YSYEKL. V trimming: 0 bases; J trimming: 4 bases; junction bases outside the gene matches: 2.

The CDR3 is CASASSATEAFF. DNA for the CDR3: TGCGCCAGCGCCTCTAGTGCCACTGAAGCTTTCTTT. The chain has TRBV5-1 and TRBJ1-1, with D uncertain. Germline V gives CDR1 SGHRS, CDR2 YFSETQ. The CDR3 contains 12 residues. V was shortened by 7 bases and J by 4 bases, with 11 bases between the two germline ends. Based on the CDR3 plus reference TRBV5-1 and TRBJ1-1, the full variable domain is KAGVTQTPRYLIKTRGQQVTLSCSPISGHRSVSWYQQTPGQGLQFLFEYFSETQRNKGNFPGRFSGRQFSNSRSEMNVSTLELGDSALYLCASASSATEAFFGQGTRLTVV.

V gene TRBV6-5 combines with J gene TRBJ2-1; 9 bases match TRBD1. Germline V CDR1 and CDR2: MNHEY, SVGAGI. Trimming removed 8 bases from V and 6 bases from J; junction bases left unmatched: 5. The CDR3 runs 13 residues. The DNA for the CDR3 is TGTGCCAGCCGGGACAGGGAAGCCAATGAGCAGTTCTTC. This gives the protein CASRDREANEQFF.